This TCR beta chain emerged from a study of T-cell memory formation after mild COVID-19. Overall study context: Clustering of TCRs was largely donor specific. Study-wide results and limits: CD4+ contracting clones lay mainly in CM and EM, CD8+ ones in EMRA.

Turning to this clonotype: Its antigen is still unknown.

Deletions cut 3 bases from V and 0 bases from J, with 17 bases between. The CDR3 loop spans 17 amino acids. CDR1 and CDR2 from the germline V gene are LGHDT and YNNKEL (reference sequence). Via MiXCR, TCRdb re-called the 5' RACE reads, giving one row per CDR3 protein. This table holds some 200,000 distinct CDR3 sequences, about a fifth found once. V usage is TRBV3-1 and J usage is TRBJ1-1; D is possibly TRBD1 (5 bases). This receptor was identified in an adult woman who had mild COVID-19 (a few samples of this study predate the infection). Cell type and time point are not known. The sample consisted of PBMCs or a T cell subset sorted from them (not recorded which). The CDR3 DNA reads as TGTGCCAGCAGCCAGAACCATGCCCGGACAATGAACACTGAAGCTTTCTTT. Translation: CASSQNHARTMNTEAFF.